The entry below gives a single T cell receptor (beta chain) sequence along with its context. Its antigen is unidentified. The record originates from a study of CD8 T cells in Susac syndrome. Study information: Intravenous immunoglobulin alone or corticosteroids were being given to patients with Susac syndrome at blood draw, unless they were therapy-naive. Study-level findings and limits: As acknowledged by the study, its TCR sequencing and HLA analysis included a relatively small number of individuals.

An input of roughly 0.5 to 1 ug of RNA was subjected to reverse transcription using random hexamers. The TCR beta CDR3 was amplified by immunoSEQ multiplex PCR across 54 Vbeta, 13 Jbeta. TCRdb passed the immunoSEQ multiplex PCR reads through MiXCR, listing each CDR3 protein once. This table holds 150,000 or so distinct CDR3 sequences, approximately 95% found once. The CDR3 loop spans 13 amino acids. In germline, CDR1 is LNHNV, CDR2 YYDKDF (reference sequence). Trimming left V 4 bases short and J 4 bases short, with 9 bases between. TCR beta was sequenced from blood CD8+ and CD4+ T cells. This chain connects TRBV15 to TRBJ2-3; TRBD1 is a possible D gene (6 bases). The clonotype originates from a human donor with Susac syndrome. Sequenced input: CD4+ T cells from PBMCs. The chain's CDR3 is CATSKTGSDTQYF. CDR3 nucleotide sequence: TGTGCCACCAGCAAGACAGGATCAGATACGCAGTATTTT.